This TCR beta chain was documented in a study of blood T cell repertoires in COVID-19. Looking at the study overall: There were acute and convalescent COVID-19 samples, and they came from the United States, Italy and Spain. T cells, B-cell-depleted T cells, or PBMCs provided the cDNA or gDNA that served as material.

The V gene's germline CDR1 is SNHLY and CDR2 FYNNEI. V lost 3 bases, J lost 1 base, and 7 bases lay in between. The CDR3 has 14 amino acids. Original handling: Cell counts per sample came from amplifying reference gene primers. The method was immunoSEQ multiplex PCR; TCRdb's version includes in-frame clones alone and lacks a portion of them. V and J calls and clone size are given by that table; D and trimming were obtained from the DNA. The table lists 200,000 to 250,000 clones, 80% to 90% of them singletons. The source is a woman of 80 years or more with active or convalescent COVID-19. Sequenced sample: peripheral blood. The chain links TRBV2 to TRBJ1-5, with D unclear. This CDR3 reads CASSDRLSNQPQHF. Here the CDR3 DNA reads TGTGCCAGCAGTGACCGGTTGAGCAATCAGCCCCAGCATTTT.